This T cell receptor beta chain was identified in a study of blood T cell repertoires in COVID-19. Here immunoSEQ multiplex PCR was the method, and the copy in TCRdb shows in-frame clones only, minus some. This sample has roughly 500,000 clones; 70% to 90% occur once, and the top ten carry 1.5% to 2%. V shed 2 bases, J shed 3 bases, and the junction held 4 bases outside the gene matches. The CDR3 runs to 15 residues. Germline V gene lookup returns CDR1 SEHNR and CDR2 FQNEAQ (reference sequence). The clonotype comes from a woman in her thirties or forties who had recovered from COVID-19. This chain uses TRBV7-9 with TRBJ1-2, with TRBD1 identical over 9 bases. Sequences were obtained from PBMCs or T cells enriched from blood (not recorded which). The CDR3: CASSLLQGADYGYTF. CDR3 in DNA: TGTGCCAGCAGCTTATTACAGGGGGCCGACTATGGCTACACCTTC.